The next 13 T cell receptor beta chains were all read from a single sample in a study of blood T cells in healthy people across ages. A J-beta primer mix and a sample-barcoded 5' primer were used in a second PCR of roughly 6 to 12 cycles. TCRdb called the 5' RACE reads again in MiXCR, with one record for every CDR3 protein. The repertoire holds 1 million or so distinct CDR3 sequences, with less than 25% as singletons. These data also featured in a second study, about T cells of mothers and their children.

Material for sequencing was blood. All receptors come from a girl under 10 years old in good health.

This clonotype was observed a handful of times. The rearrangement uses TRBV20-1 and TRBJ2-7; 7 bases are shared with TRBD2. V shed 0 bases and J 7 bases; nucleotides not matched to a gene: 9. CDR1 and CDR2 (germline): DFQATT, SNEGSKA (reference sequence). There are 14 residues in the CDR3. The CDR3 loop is CSARDLAGEWEQYF. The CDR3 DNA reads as TGCAGTGCTAGAGATTTGGCGGGAGAGTGGGAGCAGTACTTC.

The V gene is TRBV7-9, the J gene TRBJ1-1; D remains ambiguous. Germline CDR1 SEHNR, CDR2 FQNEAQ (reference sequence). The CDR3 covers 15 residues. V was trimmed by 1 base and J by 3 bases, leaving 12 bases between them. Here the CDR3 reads CASSLDMGPDTEAFF. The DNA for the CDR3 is TGTGCCAGCAGCTTAGATATGGGCCCGGACACTGAAGCTTTCTTT.

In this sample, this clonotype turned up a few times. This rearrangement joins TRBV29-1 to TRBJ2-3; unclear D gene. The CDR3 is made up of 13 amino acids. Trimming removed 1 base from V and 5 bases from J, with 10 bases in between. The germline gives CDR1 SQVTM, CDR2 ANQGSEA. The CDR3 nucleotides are TGCAGCGTTGAAGGGCGTCTGTTAGATACGCAGTATTTT. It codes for CSVEGRLLDTQYF.

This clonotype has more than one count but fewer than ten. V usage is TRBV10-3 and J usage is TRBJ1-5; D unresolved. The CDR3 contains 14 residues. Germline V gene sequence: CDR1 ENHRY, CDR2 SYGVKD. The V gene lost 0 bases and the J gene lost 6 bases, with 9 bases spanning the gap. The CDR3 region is CAISESEGFQPQHF. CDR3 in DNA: TGTGCCATCAGTGAGTCAGAGGGCTTTCAGCCCCAGCATTTT.

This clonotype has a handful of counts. CDR3 in DNA: TGTGCCAGCAGCTTAACGCCGAGCCCATTCTACGAGCAGTACTTC. Residues: CASSLTPSPFYEQYF. This chain connects TRBV11-2 to TRBJ2-1; the D is unclear. Near its end, the DNA agrees better with TRBJ2-7, so the J call may be wrong. The CDR3 covers 15 residues. CDR1 and CDR2 from the germline V gene are SGHAT and FQNNGV.

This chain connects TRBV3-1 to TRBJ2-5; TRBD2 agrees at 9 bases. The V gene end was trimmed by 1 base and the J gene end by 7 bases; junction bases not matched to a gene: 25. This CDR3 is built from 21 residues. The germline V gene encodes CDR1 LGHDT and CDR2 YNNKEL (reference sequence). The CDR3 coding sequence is TGTGCCAGCAGCCAAGGGGCCATCGGGGCGCTAGCGGGACCATTAGGAGGGACCCAGTACTTC. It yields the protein CASSQGAIGALAGPLGGTQYF.

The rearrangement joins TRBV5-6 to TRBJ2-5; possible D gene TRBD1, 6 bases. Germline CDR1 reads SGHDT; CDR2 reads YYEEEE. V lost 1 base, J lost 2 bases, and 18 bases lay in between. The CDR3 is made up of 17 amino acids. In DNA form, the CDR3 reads TGTGCCAGCAGCTTGAGTTACAGGGTACGGAGGCAAGAGACCCAGTACTTC. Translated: CASSLSYRVRRQETQYF.

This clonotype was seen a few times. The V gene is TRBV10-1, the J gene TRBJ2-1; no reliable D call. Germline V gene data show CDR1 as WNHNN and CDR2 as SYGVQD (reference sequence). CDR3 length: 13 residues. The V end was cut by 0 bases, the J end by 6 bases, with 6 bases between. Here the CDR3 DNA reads TGCGCCAGCAGTGAGTCGGCCTTCAATGAGCAGTTCTTC. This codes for CASSESAFNEQFF.

CDR3 sequence reads: CASSQTTSGGSYNEQFF. CDR3 in DNA: TGTGCCAGCAGCCAAACTACTAGCGGCGGCTCCTACAATGAGCAGTTCTTC. The genes are TRBV4-2 and TRBJ2-1, with 8 bases aligning to TRBD2. V gave up 2 bases and J gave up 0 bases; unmatched junction bases: 6. CDR1 and CDR2 from the germline V gene are LGHNA and YNFKEQ. The CDR3 totals 17 residues.

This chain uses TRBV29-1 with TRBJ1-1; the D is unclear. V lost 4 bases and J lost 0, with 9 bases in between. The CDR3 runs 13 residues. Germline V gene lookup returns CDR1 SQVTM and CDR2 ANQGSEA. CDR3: CSVARSLNTEAFF. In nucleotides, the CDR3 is TGCAGCGTTGCTAGGTCCCTGAACACTGAAGCTTTCTTT.

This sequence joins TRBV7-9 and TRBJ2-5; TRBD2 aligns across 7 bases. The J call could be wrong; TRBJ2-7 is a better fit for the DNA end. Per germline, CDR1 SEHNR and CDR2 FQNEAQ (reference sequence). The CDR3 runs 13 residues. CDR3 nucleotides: TGTGCCAGCAGCGACCGGGACTATTACGAGCAGTACTTC. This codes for CASSDRDYYEQYF.

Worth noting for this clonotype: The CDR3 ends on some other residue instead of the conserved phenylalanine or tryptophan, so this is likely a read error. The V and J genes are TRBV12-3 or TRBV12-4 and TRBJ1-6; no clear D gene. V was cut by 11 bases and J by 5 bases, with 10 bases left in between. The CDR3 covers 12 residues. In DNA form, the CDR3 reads TGTGCCTGCATGCTAAATAATTCACCCCTCCACCTT. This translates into CACMLNNSPLHL.

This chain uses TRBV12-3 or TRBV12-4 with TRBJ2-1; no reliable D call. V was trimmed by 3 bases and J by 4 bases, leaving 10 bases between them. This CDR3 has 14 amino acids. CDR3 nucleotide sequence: TGTGCCAGCAGTTTTGGGTACGGGTACAATGAGCAGTTCTTC. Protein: CASSFGYGYNEQFF.